A single sample is the source of the 17 T cell receptor beta chains below, sequenced in a study of breast tumors, draining lymph nodes, adjacent tissues. Samples came from axillary lymph nodes draining the breast cancer. MiXCR was run by TCRdb on the multiplex PCR reads, yielding one entry per CDR3 protein. The table has around 230,000 distinct CDR3 sequences, about 34% seen once. The sequencing input was axillary lymph node tissue. Receptor source: a female donor with breast cancer. Some clones in this sample may be carry-over from other donors' samples.

A word on this clonotype: This may stem from a read error, because a much larger clone lies one nucleotide away. Here the CDR3 reads CVSGRAKDTQYF. The CDR3 DNA is TGTGTCAGTGGGAGGGCGAAAGATACGCAGTATTTT. The V gene is TRBV19, the J gene TRBJ2-3, with 7 positions matching TRBD2. This CDR3 comprises 12 residues. CDR1 is LNHDA and CDR2 is SQIVND in the germline V gene (reference sequence).

The chain carries TRBV6-2 or TRBV6-3 and TRBJ1-2; 9 nucleotides align to TRBD1. The CDR3 loop spans 15 amino acids. The germline gives CDR1 MNHEY, CDR2 SVGEGT. J was trimmed by 3 bases and V by 5 bases; bases with no gene match: 7. In DNA, the CDR3 is TGTGCCAGCAGTCGGACAGGGGAACGGGACTATGGCTACACCTTC. Its translation: CASSRTGERDYGYTF.

On this clonotype: Sequence at one end of the junction differs from germline and may be a read error. V and J are TRBV7-9 and TRBJ2-7; 7 bases map to TRBD1. The germline gives CDR1 SEHNR, CDR2 FQNEAQ (reference sequence). The CDR3 is 16 residues long. The CDR3 protein is CASAPLNRGEAYVQYF. The CDR3 DNA reads as TGTGCCAGCGCGCCCCTGAACAGGGGAGAGGCCTACGTGCAGTACTTC.

There are many counts of this clonotype. V is TRBV7-9 and J is TRBJ2-5; maybe TRBD1 (6 bases). The CDR3 runs 13 residues. V lost 2 bases and J lost 3, with 7 bases in between. From germline, CDR1 is SEHNR and CDR2 FQNEAQ (reference sequence). CDR3 region: CASSLRQEETQYF. The CDR3, as DNA: TGTGCCAGCAGCTTAAGACAGGAAGAGACCCAGTACTTC.

This clonotype was detected many times. The rearrangement links TRBV7-6 to TRBJ1-5, with D perhaps TRBD1 (5 bases). Germline CDR1 and CDR2: SGHVS and FNYEAQ. V was trimmed by 0 bases and J by 4 bases, leaving 13 bases between them. There are 16 residues in the CDR3. CDR3 nucleotide sequence: TGTGCCAGCAGCTTAGCGTCGCACAGGCCAAATCAGCCCCAGCATTTT. As protein: CASSLASHRPNQPQHF.

As to this clonotype: Since a much larger clone is just one base distant, this may be a read error. The J gene is TRBJ2-6, the V gene TRBV14; the D call may be TRBD1 or TRBD2 (7 bases each). The CDR3 totals 19 residues. The germline CDR1 and CDR2 sequences are SGHDN and FVKESK. The CDR3 spells CASSPQGGGVRSAANVLTF. CDR3 nucleotides: TGTGCCAGCAGCCCCCAGGGAGGGGGCGTCCGGTCTGCGGCCAACGTCCTGACTTTC.

This clonotype was counted between two and nine times. The chain is built from TRBV6-6 and TRBJ2-1, with D tentatively TRBD2 (6 bases). CDR1 MNHNY and CDR2 SVGAGI come from the germline V gene (reference sequence). The CDR3 length is 15 residues. V was trimmed by 5 bases and J by 0 bases, leaving 11 bases between them. CDR3 amino acids: CASSHPGGSYNEQFF. The CDR3 DNA sequence: TGTGCCAGCAGTCACCCCGGGGGCTCCTACAATGAGCAGTTCTTC.

This clonotype was seen ten or more times. The J gene is TRBJ1-2, the V gene TRBV9; D is ambiguous. Between the trimmed V and J ends, which lost 0 bases and 6 bases, there was a span of 12 bases. The germline CDR1 and CDR2 sequences are SGDLS and YYNGEE. CDR3 length equals 14 residues. CDR3 sequence (DNA): TGTGCCAGCAGCGTAGCTAAGTGGGGAGATGGCTACACCTTC. Translated: CASSVAKWGDGYTF.

The V call is TRBV7-3, the J call TRBJ2-3, with a possible D match to TRBD2 (6 bases). Germline V gene data show CDR1 as SGHTA and CDR2 as FQGTGA. The CDR3 is made up of 17 amino acids. V was clipped by 4 bases and J by 2 bases, with 19 bases between them. The CDR3 here is CASSSGTDYGYTDTQYF. DNA of the CDR3: TGTGCCAGCAGCTCCGGGACGGACTATGGCTACACAGATACGCAGTATTTT.

This clonotype was seen ten or more times. The chain employs TRBV7-9 and TRBJ2-5, with 11 bases identical to TRBD2. This CDR3 region has 17 residues. The V gene end was trimmed by 0 bases and the J gene end by 5 bases; junction bases not matched to a gene: 8. The germline V gene has CDR1 SEHNR and CDR2 FQNEAQ (reference sequence). The CDR3 DNA reads TGTGCCAGCAGCTTAGCGGGTAGCGGGAGGGCCGGGGAGACCCAGTACTTC. Amino acids: CASSLAGSGRAGETQYF.

With regard to this clonotype: The conserved final phenylalanine or tryptophan is absent from the CDR3, which likely points to a read error. This chain connects TRBV7-9 to TRBJ1-4; 7 bases align to TRBD1. In germline, CDR1 is SEHNR, CDR2 FQNEAQ (reference sequence). The CDR3 runs 14 residues. V lost 2 bases, J lost 6 bases, and 3 bases stayed unmatched. The CDR3, as DNA: TGTGCCAGCAGCTTACAGGGGGGGGATGAAAAACTGTTTCAT. Residues: CASSLQGGDEKLFH.

This clonotype was seen many times. The V gene is TRBV2, the J gene TRBJ2-3, with 9 bases lining up with TRBD2. This CDR3 region has 15 residues. The germline CDR1 and CDR2 sequences are SNHLY and FYNNEI. After removal of 6 bases from V and 5 bases from J, the junction contained 9 bases not matched to a gene. CDR3 sequence: CASRALAGQQDTQYF. CDR3 nucleotide sequence: TGTGCCAGCAGAGCACTAGCGGGTCAGCAAGATACGCAGTATTTT.

For this clonotype: It may be a read error: a sequence one base away is much more abundant. This chain uses TRBV2 with TRBJ2-4, with a tentative D call TRBD2 (5 bases). The CDR3 has 15 residues. Germline V gene sequence: CDR1 SNHLY, CDR2 FYNNEI. The CDR3 DNA reads as TGTGCCAACAGTGAAAGAGGGTTAGCCAAAAACATTCAGTACTTC. Its protein product is CANSERGLAKNIQYF.

In its sample, this clonotype was seen many times. The rearrangement links TRBV12-3 or TRBV12-4 to TRBJ1-2; unclear D gene. Trimming took off 6 bases at V and 4 bases at J, with 3 bases between the two ends. The CDR3 contains 10 residues. CDR3 protein: CASRGYGYTF. The CDR3 DNA is TGTGCCAGCAGGGGCTATGGCTACACCTTC.

The chain carries TRBV11-2 and TRBJ1-2; D possibly corresponds to TRBD1 (5 bases). V lost 3 bases to trimming and J lost 0 bases, with 8 bases between them. CDR3 length equals 14 residues. Germline V lookup: CDR1 SGHAT, CDR2 FQNNGV. CDR3 DNA: TGTGCCAGCAGCTTGTCGACAGCTAACTATGGCTACACCTTC. It is translated as CASSLSTANYGYTF.

This rearrangement joins TRBV4-2 to TRBJ2-1; no clear D gene. Germline values: CDR1 LGHNA, CDR2 YNFKEQ. Trimming took 0 bases from V and 8 from J, leaving 11 bases between them. The CDR3 spans 14 residues. The CDR3 DNA sequence: TGTGCCAGCAGCCAAGATCTACCAGTCGATGAGCAGTTCTTC. Translated: CASSQDLPVDEQFF.

The sample holds a few counts of this clonotype. This clone may be a read error of a much larger clone one base away. This chain uses TRBV7-8 with TRBJ2-5, with 9 positions matching TRBD1. The CDR3 has 16 amino acids. The germline gives CDR1 SGHVS, CDR2 FQNEAQ. This CDR3 is CVSSLSGRTGAETQYF. In DNA form, the CDR3 reads TGTGTCAGCAGCTTAAGTGGTAGGACAGGGGCAGAGACCCAGTACTTC.